One and the same sample provided the 17 T cell receptor beta chains below, sequenced in a study of CD8 T cells in ankylosing spondylitis. TCRdb fed the 5' RACE reads into MiXCR, producing one record per CDR3 protein. This table holds some 300,000 distinct CDR3 sequences, around 21% found once. Sequenced sample: blood, either unsorted or a sorted T cell fraction (not recorded which). All receptors derive from a female donor with ankylosing spondylitis or in good health (not recorded which).

The table lists this clonotype with many counts. This chain joins TRBV12-3 or TRBV12-4 and TRBJ2-3; TRBD1 is a possible D gene (7 bases). This CDR3 is built from 17 residues. V lost 5 bases and J 2 bases, leaving 20 bases between the germline ends. DNA for the CDR3: TGTGCCAGCAGTCCCAGGGGGGCAGGGATTTCCACAGATACGCAGTATTTT. Its protein is CASSPRGAGISTDTQYF.

In this sample, this clonotype turned up many times. The rearrangement joins TRBV19 to TRBJ2-1; weak D call: TRBD2 (5 bases). CDR3 length equals 15 residues. Germline V gene sequence: CDR1 LNHDA, CDR2 SQIVND (reference sequence). Deletions cut 5 bases from V and 5 bases from J, with 16 bases between. The CDR3 bases are TGTGCCAGTAGTCGTCGGACTCGCCAAAACAATGAGCAGTTCTTC. Protein sequence: CASSRRTRQNNEQFF. Full variable domain (rest looked up from reference TRBV19 and TRBJ2-1): DGGITQSPKYLFRKEGQNVTLSCEQNLNHDAMYWYRQDPGQGLRLIYYSQIVNDFQKGDIAEGYSVSREKKESFPLTVTSAQKNPTAFYLCASSRRTRQNNEQFFGPGTRLTVL.

This chain links TRBV27 with TRBJ2-5; the D is unclear. Germline V CDR1 and CDR2: MNHEY, SMNVEV (reference sequence). The CDR3 loop spans 16 amino acids. V dropped 4 bases and J dropped 5 bases, with 20 bases sitting between them. Here the CDR3 DNA reads TGTGCCAGCAGTTCCCTATCAAACTGGTTAGGGGAGACCCAGTACTTC. This translates into CASSSLSNWLGETQYF.

In this sample, this clonotype turned up many times. The CDR3 bases are TGTGCCAGCAGTTTCCCGACTAGCGGGAGTATCCATGAGCAGTTCTTC. It specifies CASSFPTSGSIHEQFF. The chain employs TRBV12-3 or TRBV12-4 and TRBJ2-1, with 12 positions matching TRBD2. There are 16 residues in the CDR3. V shed 3 bases and J 8 bases; nucleotides not matched to a gene: 8.

The chain uses TRBV20-1 and TRBJ2-2; a weak D match, TRBD2 (6 bases). The germline V and J ends were trimmed by 3 bases and 1 base, with 9 bases remaining between them. The germline V gene has CDR1 DFQATT and CDR2 SNEGSKA (reference sequence). The CDR3 runs 14 residues. CDR3 residues: CSARLARNTGELFF. The CDR3 DNA sequence: TGCAGTGCTAGGCTAGCGAGGAACACCGGGGAGCTGTTTTTT.

This clonotype was detected a few times. V and J are TRBV6-1 and TRBJ1-5; 9 bases are a match to TRBD1. Germline CDR1 MNHNS, CDR2 SASEGT. The CDR3 runs 16 residues. Trimming took 6 bases from V and 7 from J; bases not matched to a gene: 13. The CDR3 bases are TGTGCCAGCAGCCCCTCAAGGGGACAGGGTGTACAGCCCCAGCATTTT. Its translation is CASSPSRGQGVQPQHF.

This clonotype came up many times. J is TRBJ1-3 and V is TRBV20-1; 8 nucleotides align to TRBD1. The V segment lost 5 bases and the J segment 6 bases; nucleotides outside the gene matches: 6. The CDR3 is 13 amino acids. The germline gives CDR1 DFQATT, CDR2 SNEGSKA (reference sequence). CDR3 protein: CSAEGQAANTIYF. The CDR3 coding sequence is TGCAGTGCTGAGGGACAGGCAGCAAACACCATATATTTT.

J is TRBJ2-3 and V is TRBV7-9; 9 nucleotides match TRBD1. CDR3 length equals 16 residues. V shed 9 bases and J 6 bases; nucleotides not matched to a gene: 16. Per germline, CDR1 SEHNR and CDR2 FQNEAQ (reference sequence). The CDR3 is CASSGSGTGTSDTQYF. The CDR3 DNA sequence: TGTGCCAGTTCCGGTTCTGGGACAGGGACATCCGATACGCAGTATTTT.

This clonotype was picked up many times. The rearrangement joins TRBV6-1 to TRBJ2-2; maybe TRBD2 (5 bases). Germline V CDR1 and CDR2: MNHNS, SASEGT. CDR3 length: 15 amino acids. The germline V and J ends were trimmed by 5 bases and 1 base, with 11 bases remaining between them. DNA for the CDR3: TGTGCCAGCAGTACCGGACTTAAGAACACCGGGGAGCTGTTTTTT. Its protein product is CASSTGLKNTGELFF.

This clonotype was detected only a few times. The chain is built from TRBV3-1 and TRBJ2-5; D unclear. The germline gives CDR1 LGHDT, CDR2 YNNKEL (reference sequence). The CDR3 covers 14 residues. Trimming pared 1 base from V and 2 bases from J, leaving 8 bases between. The CDR3, as DNA: TGTGCCAGCAGCCAAGTGACCGAGCAAGAGACCCAGTACTTC. Translated, it gives CASSQVTEQETQYF.

This clonotype was picked up many times. V and J are TRBV20-1 and TRBJ2-1; D is perhaps TRBD2 (6 bases). Germline values: CDR1 DFQATT, CDR2 SNEGSKA (reference sequence). CDR3 length: 15 amino acids. Trimming cost V 5 bases and J 4 bases, with 18 bases left between them. The CDR3 DNA is TGCAGTGCTCCTACCATTAGCGGATTTTACAATGAGCAGTTCTTC. Translation: CSAPTISGFYNEQFF.

This clonotype turned up a few times. The rearrangement uses TRBV6-2 or TRBV6-3 and TRBJ2-1; TRBD2 matches at 9 bases. The V gene's germline CDR1 is MNHEY and CDR2 SVGEGT. J was trimmed by 4 bases and V by 2 bases; bases with no gene match: 9. The CDR3 is made up of 17 amino acids. The CDR3 DNA sequence: TGTGCCAGCAGTTACCGGACTAGCGCCTTGTATTACAATGAGCAGTTCTTC. Its translation is CASSYRTSALYYNEQFF.

In its sample, this clonotype was seen a few times. This chain links TRBV6-2 or TRBV6-3 with TRBJ2-1, with 13 bases identical to TRBD2. The CDR3 is made up of 15 amino acids. Germline V gene sequence: CDR1 MNHEY, CDR2 SVGEGT. With 6 bases clipped from V and 8 bases from J, the junction kept 7 bases outside the gene matches. CDR3 sequence (DNA): TGTGCCAGCAGGCTACTAGCGGGAGGGCCGGATGAGCAGTTCTTC. This sequence encodes CASRLLAGGPDEQFF.

The chain joins TRBV6-5 to TRBJ2-1, with 7 bases fitting TRBD1. Germline CDR1 is MNHEY and CDR2 is SVGAGI. The CDR3 covers 15 residues. The V gene end was trimmed by 5 bases and the J gene end by 8 bases; junction bases not matched to a gene: 12. Written as DNA, the CDR3 is TGTGCCAGCAGTAAAGGGGGCAGTATCATCGATGAGCAGTTCTTC. It is translated as CASSKGGSIIDEQFF.

This clonotype was recorded at least ten times. The V call is TRBV29-1, the J call TRBJ2-1; TRBD2 matches 8 bases. The CDR3 covers 15 residues. The V and J ends lost 5 bases and 10 bases, in that order; junction bases with no gene match: 16. The V gene's germline CDR1 is SQVTM and CDR2 ANQGSEA. The DNA for the CDR3 is TGCAGCGTTCGGCCTCGCGGGAGGTTAAGTTCCGAGCAGTTCTTC. It encodes CSVRPRGRLSSEQFF.

This clonotype was seen only a few times. The chain links TRBV5-1 to TRBJ2-1; 16 positions agree with TRBD2. V lost 6 bases and J lost 6; bases outside the gene matches: 15. This CDR3 spans 19 amino acids. The V gene's germline CDR1 is SGHRS and CDR2 YFSETQ. Written as DNA, the CDR3 is TGCGCCAGCAACCGTGAGGGACTAGCGGGAGGGATCGGTACCAATGAGCAGTTCTTC. Translated: CASNREGLAGGIGTNEQFF.

The J gene is TRBJ2-5, the V gene TRBV12-5; maybe TRBD2 (5 bases). CDR3 length equals 14 residues. V was cut by 5 bases and J by 5 bases, with 15 bases left in between. Germline V lookup: CDR1 LGHNT, CDR2 FRNRAP. The CDR3 spells CASGDGRVRETQYF. CDR3 sequence (DNA): TGTGCTAGTGGTGACGGGCGGGTTAGGGAGACCCAGTACTTC.